A single sample is the source of the 25 T cell receptor beta chains below, sequenced in a study of spatial heterogeneity in lung cancer. These receptors are not linked to any known antigen. As to time point: sample taken at primary tumor resection. TCRdb independently ran MiXCR on the 5' RACE reads; one entry per CDR3 protein. The sample includes 9,500 to 11,000 distinct CDR3 sequences, approximately 7.9% of them seen just once. The study's findings and limits: One measure, the expanded intratumoral alpha and beta TCR count, tracked tumor mutation counts.

The specimen comprised lung tumor tissue, sampled at surgery. These receptors were taken from a female donor with early-stage non-small cell lung cancer.

V usage is TRBV20-1 and J usage is TRBJ2-5; no definite D call. Germline assignment: CDR1 DFQATT and CDR2 SNEGSKA (reference sequence). The V and J ends lost 6 bases and 7 bases respectively, with 18 bases between them. The CDR3 runs 13 residues. The CDR3 reads CSARGRPTGTQYF. DNA for the CDR3: TGCAGTGCCCGCGGACGGCCTACGGGGACCCAGTACTTC.

The table lists this clonotype with many counts. The rearrangement links TRBV2 to TRBJ1-5; 7 nucleotides match TRBD1. This CDR3 is 13 amino acids long. J lost 4 bases, V lost 6 bases, and 3 bases had no gene match. The V gene's germline CDR1 is SNHLY and CDR2 FYNNEI. CDR3 sequence (DNA): TGTGCCAGCAGACAGGGGCAGAATCAGCCCCAGCATTTT. This translates into CASRQGQNQPQHF.

This clonotype is medium-sized in the sample. This chain connects TRBV7-6 to TRBJ1-6; maybe TRBD1 (5 bases). CDR3 size: 14 residues. V lost 3 bases and J 11 bases, leaving 14 bases between the germline ends. The germline V gene has CDR1 SGHVS and CDR2 FNYEAQ. This CDR3 reads CASSFGGAGPPLHF. CDR3 DNA sequence: TGTGCCAGCAGCTTCGGCGGGGCCGGGCCACCCCTCCACTTT.

The rearrangement uses TRBV27 and TRBJ2-7, with 8 bases lining up with TRBD1. Germline CDR1 is MNHEY and CDR2 is SMNVEV (reference sequence). With 5 bases clipped from V and 0 bases from J, the junction kept 12 bases outside the gene matches. The CDR3 consists of 17 residues. CDR3 in amino acids: CASSPRQGSASSYEQYF. The CDR3 DNA is TGTGCCAGCAGTCCCCGACAGGGGTCGGCCAGCTCCTACGAGCAGTACTTC.

The sample holds many counts of this clonotype. The chain is built from TRBV18 and TRBJ2-2; D is perhaps TRBD2 (5 bases). V lost 2 bases, J lost 0 bases, and 10 bases lay in between. Per germline, CDR1 KGHSH and CDR2 LQKENI. The CDR3 is 16 amino acids. The CDR3 coding sequence is TGTGCCAGCTCACCAAGGGTAGCGACGAACACCGGGGAGCTGTTTTTT. This sequence encodes CASSPRVATNTGELFF.

This clonotype was observed at least ten times. The chain uses TRBV14 and TRBJ1-1, with a possible D match to TRBD1 (5 bases). This CDR3 region has 18 residues. Germline V gives CDR1 SGHDN, CDR2 FVKESK. Trimming shortened V by 4 bases and J by 3 bases, and 24 bases separated the two germline ends. The DNA of the CDR3 is TGTGCCAGCAGCCCCTATTCCGGGACTGCCCGGGGGGACACTGAAGCTTTCTTT. Protein product: CASSPYSGTARGDTEAFF.

This clonotype was detected ten times or more. The chain uses TRBV20-1 and TRBJ1-2, with 7 nucleotides matching TRBD1. This CDR3 has 11 amino acids. Per germline, CDR1 DFQATT and CDR2 SNEGSKA (reference sequence). Here the CDR3 reads CRGQTRGGYTF. The CDR3 DNA follows: TGCCGGGGACAGACAAGAGGCGGCTACACCTTC.

This clonotype was recorded at least ten times. V usage is TRBV20-1 and J usage is TRBJ2-7; 15 nucleotides match TRBD2. The CDR3 is made up of 14 amino acids. Germline CDR1 DFQATT, CDR2 SNEGSKA (reference sequence). The V segment lost 1 base and the J segment 5 bases; nucleotides outside the gene matches: 0. The CDR3: CSARGTSGGDEQYF. The CDR3 coding sequence is TGCAGTGCTAGAGGGACTAGCGGGGGGGACGAGCAGTACTTC.

This clonotype was counted between two and nine times. V and J are TRBV20-1 and TRBJ1-5; no definite D call. The CDR3 spans 14 residues. Trimming cost V 6 bases and J 2 bases, with 14 bases left between them. Germline CDR1 reads DFQATT; CDR2 reads SNEGSKA (reference sequence). This chain's CDR3 is CSALPPRGNQPQHF. The CDR3 bases are TGCAGTGCCCTCCCCCCCCGGGGCAATCAGCCCCAGCATTTT.

This clonotype qualifies as medium-sized. The chain has TRBV12-3 or TRBV12-4 and TRBJ1-6; D gene ambiguous. The V end was cut by 1 base, the J end by 11 bases, with 3 bases between. This CDR3 region has 11 residues. Here the CDR3 DNA reads TGTGCCAGCAGTTTAGGAACACCCCTCCACTTT. As protein: CASSLGTPLHF.

At least ten counts were recorded for this clonotype. The chain carries TRBV29-1 and TRBJ2-3, with D possibly matching TRBD2 (6 bases). V lost 1 base and J 4 bases, leaving 12 bases between the germline ends. In germline, CDR1 is SQVTM, CDR2 ANQGSEA. This CDR3 contains 14 residues. The DNA of the CDR3 is TGCAGCGTTGAAGGAGGACCGGGGGCAGATACGCAGTATTTT. Protein: CSVEGGPGADTQYF.

This clonotype is medium-sized within its sample. The chain links TRBV5-1 to TRBJ1-4, with D unclear. Trimming shortened V by 1 base and J by 5 bases, and 15 bases separated the two germline ends. Germline lookup yields CDR1 SGHRS and CDR2 YFSETQ. This CDR3 is 16 amino acids long. The CDR3 spells CASSLRPPGLNEKLFF. The CDR3 DNA reads as TGCGCCAGCAGCTTGAGGCCCCCGGGCTTAAATGAAAAACTGTTTTTT.

This clonotype occurred many times. This rearrangement joins TRBV9 to TRBJ2-3, with 8 bases aligning to TRBD1. J was trimmed by 6 bases and V by 3 bases; bases with no gene match: 9. This CDR3 has 15 residues. Germline CDR1 and CDR2: SGDLS and YYNGEE. Here the CDR3 DNA reads TGTGCCAGCAGCGCCGGGGACAGGCCGGGGGATACGCAGTATTTT. Translation gives CASSAGDRPGDTQYF.

This clonotype has a count of ten or more. One end of the junction does not line up with germline, which may come from a read error. CDR3 region: CVSSFGAGVEETQYF. The CDR3 coding sequence is TGTGTCAGCAGCTTCGGGGCAGGGGTAGAAGAGACCCAGTACTTC. The chain is built from TRBV7-9 and TRBJ2-5; TRBD1 is a possible D gene (6 bases). Germline V gene lookup returns CDR1 SEHNR and CDR2 FQNEAQ (reference sequence). CDR3 length: 15 amino acids.

This clonotype was counted between two and nine times. V gene TRBV20-1 combines with J gene TRBJ2-1, with 11 bases identical to TRBD2. This CDR3 is 16 amino acids long. The V gene end was trimmed by 3 bases and the J gene end by 7 bases; junction bases not matched to a gene: 11. The germline CDR1 and CDR2 sequences are DFQATT and SNEGSKA (reference sequence). For the CDR3, the DNA is TGCAGTGCTAGGACTAGCGGGGCGGCTGGGAGAAATGAGCAGTTCTTC. This sequence encodes CSARTSGAAGRNEQFF.

In its sample, this clonotype was seen many times. This chain connects TRBV29-1 to TRBJ1-1; D is unresolved. The V gene's germline CDR1 is SQVTM and CDR2 ANQGSEA. The CDR3 has 13 residues. V lost 0 bases, J lost 1 base, and 6 bases lay in between. The CDR3 DNA is TGCAGCGTTGAAGAGTCACCGAACACTGAAGCTTTCTTT. This gives the protein CSVEESPNTEAFF.

This clonotype is labeled as medium-sized. The gene calls are TRBV20-1 and TRBJ2-3; D may be TRBD2 (5 bases). Trimming left V 6 bases short and J 1 base short, with 14 bases between. The CDR3 sequence is 14 residues long. In germline, CDR1 is DFQATT, CDR2 SNEGSKA (reference sequence). In nucleotides, the CDR3 is TGCAGTGCCGACAACGCGGGCGGCACAGATACGCAGTATTTT. It translates to CSADNAGGTDTQYF.

The V call is TRBV20-1, the J call TRBJ2-1; possibly TRBD2 for D (6 bases). Trimming left V 1 base short and J 1 base short, with 8 bases between. Germline values: CDR1 DFQATT, CDR2 SNEGSKA (reference sequence). CDR3 length: 14 amino acids. CDR3 sequence reads: CSARGRGSYNEQFF. The CDR3 DNA sequence: TGCAGTGCTAGAGGACGGGGGTCCTACAATGAGCAGTTCTTC.

This clonotype was counted at least ten times. This chain links TRBV7-6 with TRBJ2-3, with 10 bases lining up with TRBD1. The trim removed 5 bases at V and 0 bases at J, leaving 5 bases unmatched. The V gene's germline CDR1 is SGHVS and CDR2 FNYEAQ. The CDR3 spans 16 residues. CDR3 region: CASSRTGQGSTDTQYF. DNA for the CDR3: TGTGCCAGCAGCCGGACGGGACAGGGGAGCACAGATACGCAGTATTTT.

Many counts were recorded for this clonotype. This chain links TRBV6-5 with TRBJ2-5; 9 bases map to TRBD2. This CDR3 spans 15 amino acids. V dropped 5 bases and J dropped 2; count of bases not matched to a gene: 6. CDR1 and CDR2 from the germline V gene are MNHEY and SVGAGI. CDR3 sequence: CASSLSGGNQETQYF. Written as DNA, the CDR3 is TGTGCCAGCAGTCTAAGCGGGGGGAATCAAGAGACCCAGTACTTC.

There are many counts of this clonotype. The chain links TRBV29-1 to TRBJ2-5, with D possibly being TRBD2 (5 bases). The CDR3 covers 13 residues. Germline V gene lookup returns CDR1 SQVTM and CDR2 ANQGSEA. With 6 bases removed from V and 4 bases from J, the gap between germline ends came to 15 bases. CDR3 region: CSVGARIGETQYF. Written as DNA, the CDR3 is TGCAGCGTGGGAGCTAGAATCGGAGAGACCCAGTACTTC.

This clonotype was found many times. The chain couples TRBV9 to TRBJ2-1, with 8 nucleotides matching TRBD1. In germline, CDR1 is SGDLS, CDR2 YYNGEE. The CDR3 has 16 residues. Trimming took 0 bases from V and 8 from J; bases not matched to a gene: 10. CDR3 amino acids: CASSVDPPPGGDEQFF. The CDR3 DNA reads TGTGCCAGCAGCGTAGACCCCCCCCCAGGGGGCGATGAGCAGTTCTTC. Using reference TRBV9 and TRBJ2-1 for the parts outside the CDR3, the full variable domain is DSGVTQTPKHLITATGQRVTLRCSPRSGDLSVYWYQQSLDQGLQFLIQYYNGEERAKGNILERFSAQQFPDLHSELNLSSLELGDSALYFCASSVDPPPGGDEQFFGPGTRLTVL.

This clonotype appeared many times. This chain connects TRBV7-2 to TRBJ2-5; D is perhaps TRBD2 (5 bases). The CDR3 loop spans 14 amino acids. Per germline, CDR1 SGHTA and CDR2 FQGNSA. Trimming pared 5 bases from V and 3 bases from J, leaving 13 bases between. The CDR3 reads CASSLDYLKETQYF. The CDR3 region has the DNA TGTGCCAGCAGCCTCGACTACCTGAAAGAGACCCAGTACTTC.

CDR3 protein: CASMGQGAGETQYF. The CDR3, as DNA: TGTGCCAGCATGGGACAGGGGGCTGGAGAGACCCAGTACTTC. The rearrangement links TRBV2 to TRBJ2-5; 12 nucleotides align to TRBD1. The CDR3 is made up of 14 amino acids. CDR1 SNHLY and CDR2 FYNNEI come from the germline V gene. V lost 7 bases and J lost 4; bases outside the gene matches: 4. The whole variable domain, remainder taken from reference TRBV2 and TRBJ2-5, is EPEVTQTPSHQVTQMGQEVILRCVPISNHLYFYWYRQILGQKVEFLVSFYNNEISEKSEIFDDQFSVERPDGSNFTLKIRSTKLEDSAMYFCASMGQGAGETQYFGPGTRLLVL.

The genes are TRBV20-1 and TRBJ1-5; D possibly corresponds to TRBD1 (6 bases). Germline lookup yields CDR1 DFQATT and CDR2 SNEGSKA (reference sequence). The CDR3 consists of 13 residues. V lost 5 bases, J lost 3 bases, and 11 bases lay in between. For the CDR3, the DNA is TGCAGTGCTGCCGGGGGCCACAATCAGCCCCAGCATTTT. This codes for CSAAGGHNQPQHF.